These 5 T cell receptor beta chains originate from one sample sequenced in a study of T cells in tuberculosis. Time point given: new active TB diagnosis, blood taken before or within 7 days of starting treatment. The protocol was immunoSEQ multiplex PCR, while the TCRdb copy is restricted to in-frame clones and leaves out a portion. The top ten hold 5.5% to 7.5% of the sample, which has 25,000 to 35,000 clones, about 91% seen once. The input for sequencing was PBMCs, taken at tuberculosis diagnosis. These receptors were collected from an adult with tuberculosis. Some clones in this sample may be carry-over from other donors' samples.

The J gene is TRBJ1-1, the V gene TRBV2, with D perhaps matching TRBD1 (6 bases). CDR1 and CDR2 (germline): SNHLY, FYNNEI. CDR3 length equals 14 residues. The V end lost 4 bases, the J end lost 1 base, and 10 bases lay between the germline ends. CDR3 in amino acids: CASSVGRGNTEAFF. The CDR3 bases are TGTGCCAGCAGTGTAGGCAGGGGGAACACTGAAGCTTTCTTT.

The chain uses TRBV9 and TRBJ2-3; a possible D gene is TRBD2 (6 bases). Germline CDR1 reads SGDLS; CDR2 reads YYNGEE. CDR3 size: 21 residues. The V and J ends lost 4 bases and 0 bases respectively, with 30 bases between them. The CDR3 protein is CASSWGLLRGNLPSSTDTQYF. Written as DNA, the CDR3 is TGTGCCAGCAGCTGGGGATTACTGCGGGGAAACCTACCCTCTAGCACAGATACGCAGTATTTT.

The chain carries TRBV27 and TRBJ1-2; no definite D call. The CDR3 is 14 amino acids. Germline lookup yields CDR1 MNHEY and CDR2 SMNVEV (reference sequence). Between the trimmed V and J ends, which lost 2 bases and 2 bases, there was a span of 9 bases. This chain's CDR3 is CASSLGHPNYGYTF. The CDR3 DNA follows: TGTGCCAGCAGTTTAGGGCACCCAAACTATGGCTACACCTTC.

The chain uses TRBV2 and TRBJ2-1; D ambiguous. The CDR3 length is 13 residues. CDR1 is SNHLY and CDR2 is FYNNEI in the germline V gene. Trimming took off 7 bases at V and 4 bases at J, with 11 bases between the two ends. CDR3 nucleotides: TGTGCCAGCACTGGCCAGGTGTACAATGAGCAGTTCTTC. It encodes CASTGQVYNEQFF.

The chain employs TRBV19 and TRBJ1-2; D remains ambiguous. The V and J ends lost 3 bases and 4 bases respectively, with 9 bases between them. Germline loops: CDR1 LNHDA, CDR2 SQIVND (reference sequence). The CDR3 is made up of 13 amino acids. Here the CDR3 reads CASSISELYGYTF. CDR3 nucleotide sequence: TGTGCCAGTAGTATTTCGGAGCTCTATGGCTACACCTTC.